One sample yielded the 18 T cell receptor beta chains listed below, sequenced in a study of OX40 agonist ivuxolimab in advanced cancers. Method: immunoSEQ multiplex PCR; TCRdb's copy keeps in-frame clones and lacks some. The sample includes some 19,000 clones, about 80% of them seen just once. The sequencing here drew on CD4+ or CD8+ T cells sorted from blood, taken in a trial of the OX40 agonist ivuxolimab. These receptors originate from an adult with an advanced solid tumor such as melanoma, head and neck, liver or kidney cancer.

This clone has just one count. The rearrangement joins TRBV5-4 to TRBJ2-7; 7 positions agree with TRBD2. Trimming cost V 4 bases and J 7 bases; bases outside gene matches: 14. The CDR3 is 15 amino acids. CDR1 and CDR2 from the germline V gene are SGHNT and YYREEE (reference sequence). The CDR3 reads CASSLLGSGLGEQYF. As DNA, the CDR3 is TGTGCCAGCAGCCTTTTAGGTAGCGGGTTAGGGGAGCAGTACTTC. The full variable domain, its missing parts supplied by reference TRBV5-4 and TRBJ2-7, is ETGVTQSPTHLIKTRGQQVTLRCSSQSGHNTVSWYQQALGQGPQFIFQYYREEENGRGNFPPRFSGLQFPNYSSELNVNALELDDSALYLCASSLLGSGLGEQYFGPGTRLTVT.

The chain uses TRBV4-3 and TRBJ2-1; TRBD2 aligns across 9 bases. The J segment lost 3 bases and the V segment lost 0 bases, leaving 12 bases of the junction unmatched. This CDR3 is built from 19 residues. Germline values: CDR1 LGHNA, CDR2 YSLEER. CDR3 nucleotide sequence: TGCGCCAGCAGCCAAGACGGGAATGCGGCGGGAGGGAGCTACAATGAGCAGTTCTTC. It encodes CASSQDGNAAGGSYNEQFF.

The rearrangement uses TRBV2 and TRBJ2-1; a possible D gene is TRBD1 (6 bases). V lost 9 bases, J lost 7 bases, and 13 bases lay in between. CDR3 length: 12 amino acids. The germline V gene has CDR1 SNHLY and CDR2 FYNNEI. CDR3 bases: TGTGCCAGTGGAGCTCAGGGGAATGAGCAGTTCTTC. This codes for CASGAQGNEQFF. The whole variable domain, remainder taken from reference TRBV2 and TRBJ2-1, is EPEVTQTPSHQVTQMGQEVILRCVPISNHLYFYWYRQILGQKVEFLVSFYNNEISEKSEIFDDQFSVERPDGSNFTLKIRSTKLEDSAMYFCASGAQGNEQFFGPGTRLTVL.

The rearrangement joins TRBV28 to TRBJ1-2; D gene unclear. There are 14 residues in the CDR3. The V and J ends lost 4 bases and 2 bases respectively, with 11 bases between them. Germline CDR1 reads MDHEN; CDR2 reads SYDVKM. DNA of the CDR3: TGTGCCAGCAGTTCCTCAGGATCAAACTATGGCTACACCTTC. Its protein is CASSSSGSNYGYTF.

The chain has TRBV7-2 and TRBJ2-1, with D maybe TRBD2 (6 bases). CDR1 and CDR2 from the germline V gene are SGHTA and FQGNSA. Trimming cost V 5 bases and J 2 bases, with 13 bases left between them. The CDR3 length is 15 residues. CDR3 amino acids: CASSTTGSPYNEQFF. As DNA, the CDR3 is TGTGCCAGCAGCACGACCGGGAGCCCCTACAATGAGCAGTTCTTC.

The chain links TRBV27 to TRBJ1-5; possible D gene TRBD1, 6 bases. This CDR3 has 17 residues. Germline values: CDR1 MNHEY, CDR2 SMNVEV (reference sequence). Trimming took off 5 bases at V and 3 bases at J, with 20 bases between the two ends. The CDR3 sequence is CASSPQAPGHNNQPQHF. The DNA of the CDR3 is TGTGCCAGCAGTCCCCAGGCCCCGGGACACAACAATCAGCCCCAGCATTTT.

The chain uses TRBV4-2 and TRBJ1-2; maybe TRBD1 (6 bases). V lost 5 bases and J 7 bases, leaving 17 bases between the germline ends. The length of the CDR3 is 14 residues. Germline CDR1 LGHNA, CDR2 YNFKEQ. DNA of the CDR3: TGTGCCAGCAGCTCCTTAACGGACAGAAGTGGCTACACCTTC. Its translation: CASSSLTDRSGYTF.

The rearrangement joins TRBV14 to TRBJ2-1, with 10 bases lining up with TRBD2. Germline loops: CDR1 SGHDN, CDR2 FVKESK. The length of the CDR3 is 15 residues. V was clipped by 2 bases and J by 9 bases; unmatched bases: 7. The CDR3 loop is CASSQSLAGAGEQFF. The CDR3 DNA follows: TGTGCCAGCAGCCAAAGCCTAGCGGGAGCCGGTGAGCAGTTCTTC.

V usage is TRBV1 and J usage is TRBJ2-1; TRBD2 is taken as the D call from the table, unchecked against the DNA. TRBV1 is described as a pseudogene. This CDR3 has 12 residues. The CDR3 DNA is TGCACCAGCAGCCAAAGTTGCGGTGAGCAGTTCTTC. This translates into CTSSQSCGEQFF.

The chain recombines TRBV28 with TRBJ2-5, with 9 bases that match TRBD1. Germline trimming cut 6 bases from V and 7 bases from J; bases unmatched to any gene: 6. From germline, CDR1 is MDHEN and CDR2 SYDVKM. CDR3 length: 13 amino acids. As DNA, the CDR3 is TGTGCCAGCAGCTACAGGGGGCGAGGGACCCAGTACTTC. Encoded protein: CASSYRGRGTQYF.

This clone was observed a single time. The gene calls are TRBV5-1 and TRBJ2-1; 9 bases agree with TRBD2. Per germline, CDR1 SGHRS and CDR2 YFSETQ. The CDR3 is 15 amino acids. The V segment lost 3 bases and the J segment 6 bases; nucleotides outside the gene matches: 7. In nucleotides, the CDR3 is TGCGCCAGCAGCTCCACTAGCGGGCCGATCAATGAGCAGTTCTTC. Encoded protein: CASSSTSGPINEQFF.

The V gene is TRBV5-1, the J gene TRBJ2-1; 10 positions agree with TRBD2. Germline CDR1 SGHRS, CDR2 YFSETQ. The CDR3 has 15 amino acids. V was clipped by 4 bases and J by 9 bases; unmatched bases: 10. As DNA, the CDR3 is TGCGCCAGCAGCCTCCTTAGCGGGAGGCACAGTGAGCAGTTCTTC. It translates to CASSLLSGRHSEQFF.

The chain has TRBV5-5 and TRBJ2-1, with a tentative D call TRBD2 (5 bases). The CDR3 contains 17 residues. Germline loops: CDR1 SGHKS, CDR2 YYEKEE (reference sequence). The V gene lost 4 bases and the J gene lost 8 bases, with 25 bases spanning the gap. CDR3 residues: CASSDPSFAGIGDEQFF. CDR3 DNA sequence: TGTGCCAGCAGCGACCCTAGCTTCGCGGGTATCGGCGATGAGCAGTTCTTC.

The chain has TRBV7-7 and TRBJ2-5, with 7 nucleotides matching TRBD2. The CDR3 has 16 amino acids. Germline CDR1 SSHAT, CDR2 FNYEAQ (reference sequence). V lost 7 bases, J lost 3 bases, and 14 bases stayed unmatched. The CDR3 loop reads CASTPGRDRQKETQYF. CDR3 coding DNA: TGTGCCAGCACCCCGGGGAGGGACCGGCAGAAAGAGACCCAGTACTTC. Filled out from reference TRBV7-7 and TRBJ2-5, the complete variable domain reads GAGVSQSPRYKVTKRGQDVTLRCDPISSHATLYWYQQALGQGPEFLTYFNYEAQPDKSGLPSDRFSAERPEGSISTLTIQRTEQRDSAMYRCASTPGRDRQKETQYFGPGTRLLVL.

The chain employs TRBV5-5 and TRBJ2-2; D is uncertain. Trimming stripped 4 bases from V and 1 base from J, with 11 bases between. Germline CDR1 and CDR2: SGHKS and YYEKEE (reference sequence). The CDR3 is 15 amino acids. Written as DNA, the CDR3 is TGTGCCAGCAGCCGGTGGCAACAGAACACCGGGGAGCTGTTTTTT. Its translation: CASSRWQQNTGELFF. Variable domain in full (rest from reference TRBV5-5 and TRBJ2-2): DAGVTQSPTHLIKTRGQQVTLRCSPISGHKSVSWYQQVLGQGPQFIFQYYEKEERGRGNFPDRFSARQFPNYSSELNVNALLLGDSALYLCASSRWQQNTGELFFGEGSRLTVL.

Regarding this clone: Mismatch with germline at one junction end may stem from a read error. This chain connects TRBV6-1 to TRBJ2-1; TRBD2 aligns across 9 bases. This CDR3 comprises 17 residues. From germline, CDR1 is MNHNS and CDR2 SASEGT. The CDR3 bases are TGTGCCAGCGGTGGACGTGGAACGACTAGCGGATACAGTGAGCAGTTCTTC. Translated: CASGGRGTTSGYSEQFF.

This clone was seen only a few times. The chain couples TRBV23-1 to TRBJ2-3; D gene unclear. TRBV23-1 is flagged as an ORF with uncertain function. The CDR3 extends over 13 amino acids. V gave up 6 bases and J gave up 1 base, with 8 bases separating them. CDR3 loop: CASRNSRTDTQYF. Here the CDR3 DNA reads TGCGCCAGCAGAAATTCCCGCACAGATACGCAGTATTTT.

Only one count was recorded for this clone. The gene calls are TRBV7-6 and TRBJ1-1, with D uncertain. V lost 4 bases to trimming and J lost 4 bases, with 10 bases between them. The germline V gene encodes CDR1 SGHVS and CDR2 FNYEAQ. This CDR3 is 13 amino acids long. Here the CDR3 reads CASSSEVGTEAFF. The CDR3 DNA sequence: TGTGCCAGCAGCTCAGAGGTGGGCACTGAAGCTTTCTTT.